The 32 T cell receptor beta chains in this list originate from one sample, sequenced in a study of blood T cell repertoires in COVID-19. The data were produced by immunoSEQ multiplex PCR, yet TCRdb's version contains in-frame clones alone and is incomplete. The repertoire has some 150,000 clones, about 82% of them found once; the top ten carry almost 8.5%. Sequences were obtained from peripheral blood. Source of these receptors: a woman aged 55-70 years with acute or convalescent COVID-19.

This chain links TRBV7-2 with TRBJ1-4; D unresolved. Germline loops: CDR1 SGHTA, CDR2 FQGNSA. The CDR3 is made up of 13 amino acids. Deletions cut 1 base from V and 8 bases from J, with 8 bases between. The CDR3 sequence: CASSLGPGEKLFF. CDR3 nucleotides: TGTGCCAGCAGCTTAGGGCCGGGGGAAAAACTGTTTTTT.

This rearrangement joins TRBV3-1 (or the pseudogene TRBV3-2) to TRBJ1-2, with TRBD1 matching over 10 bases. CDR1 and CDR2 from the germline V gene are LGHDT and YNNKEL (reference sequence). The CDR3 extends over 15 amino acids. V lost 4 bases to trimming and J lost 6 bases; unmatched junction nucleotides: 8. In DNA form, the CDR3 reads TGTGCCAGCAGCCCGGGACAGGGGAGTCCCGATGGCTACACCTTC. Residues: CASSPGQGSPDGYTF.

This clone was seen only a few times. The CDR3 nucleotides read TGTGCCAGCAGCCAGACGGACAGAAGTAGATCACCCCTCCACTTT. It translates to CASSQTDRSRSPLHF. The chain links TRBV3-1 (or the pseudogene TRBV3-2) to TRBJ1-6; D possibly corresponds to TRBD1 (6 bases). The CDR3 has 15 residues. Trimming left V 3 bases short and J 10 bases short, with 16 bases between. Germline loops: CDR1 LGHDT, CDR2 YNNKEL (reference sequence).

The chain links TRBV5-4 to TRBJ1-2; 9 bases are a match to TRBD1. The germline V gene encodes CDR1 SGHNT and CDR2 YYREEE (reference sequence). V trimming: 0 bases; J trimming: 6 bases; junction bases outside the gene matches: 3. This CDR3 has 14 residues. In nucleotides, the CDR3 is TGTGCCAGCAGCTTGGGACAGGGGGATAATGGCTACACCTTC. It is translated as CASSLGQGDNGYTF.

The V and J genes are TRBV7-9 and TRBJ1-1; D is ambiguous. Germline V lookup: CDR1 SEHNR, CDR2 FQNEAQ (reference sequence). V dropped 5 bases and J dropped 1 base, with 8 bases sitting between them. The CDR3 runs 13 residues. CDR3 nucleotides: TGTGCCAGCAGCCCTCCGGGGAACACTGAAGCTTTCTTT. It encodes CASSPPGNTEAFF.

The J gene is TRBJ2-1, the V gene TRBV3-1 (or the pseudogene TRBV3-2); 8 bases are a match to TRBD2. Germline loops: CDR1 LGHDT, CDR2 YNNKEL (reference sequence). Trimming took 0 bases from V and 2 from J; bases not matched to a gene: 6. This CDR3 is 17 amino acids long. CDR3 loop: CASSQDVFGGAYNEQFF. The CDR3 coding sequence is TGTGCCAGCAGCCAAGATGTATTCGGGGGGGCCTACAATGAGCAGTTCTTC.

The CDR3 DNA reads TGCGCCAGCAGCTCGGGGGTGTTAGTTGAGCAGTTCTTC. The encoded protein is CASSSGVLVEQFF. This chain links TRBV5-1 with TRBJ2-1, with D possibly being TRBD2 (6 bases). The CDR3 contains 13 residues. Per the germline V gene, CDR1 is SGHRS and CDR2 is YFSETQ. Trimming took off 3 bases at V and 9 bases at J, with 13 bases between the two ends.

In DNA form, the CDR3 reads TGTGCCATCAGAACCGACCCAGGGGGGATAGACTATGGCTACACCTTC. As protein: CAIRTDPGGIDYGYTF. This chain joins TRBV10-3 and TRBJ1-2; 7 bases match TRBD1. This CDR3 has 16 amino acids. Germline assignment: CDR1 ENHRY and CDR2 SYGVKD. With 6 bases clipped from V and 3 bases from J, the junction kept 13 bases outside the gene matches.

This chain connects TRBV3-1 (or the pseudogene TRBV3-2) to TRBJ2-2, with D possibly matching TRBD2 (5 bases). V dropped 4 bases and J dropped 6 bases, with 6 bases sitting between them. This CDR3 region has 12 residues. Germline V gives CDR1 LGHDT, CDR2 YNNKEL (reference sequence). DNA for the CDR3: TGTGCCAGCAGCCTAGCGTCCGGGGAGCTGTTTTTT. This translates into CASSLASGELFF.

This chain uses TRBV6-5 with TRBJ1-1, with D possibly matching TRBD1 (5 bases). Trimming removed 5 bases at V and 4 bases at J, with 8 bases between. This CDR3 contains 12 residues. Germline V gene sequence: CDR1 MNHEY, CDR2 SVGAGI. CDR3 sequence: CASSRRGTEAFF. In nucleotides, the CDR3 is TGTGCCAGCAGTAGGAGGGGCACTGAAGCTTTCTTT.

V gene TRBV27 combines with J gene TRBJ1-2; 11 nucleotides match TRBD1. Germline V gene sequence: CDR1 MNHEY, CDR2 SMNVEV (reference sequence). The CDR3 is made up of 14 amino acids. Losses at the gene ends were 5 bases for V and 6 bases for J; bases not matched to a gene: 5. The DNA of the CDR3 is TGTGCCAGCAGTCGGGACAGGGGGATAAATGGCTACACCTTC. It specifies CASSRDRGINGYTF.

This chain links TRBV5-5 with TRBJ2-7; the match to TRBD2 covers 13 bases. This CDR3 spans 14 amino acids. V lost 3 bases to trimming and J lost 6 bases; unmatched junction nucleotides: 3. Germline V gives CDR1 SGHKS, CDR2 YYEKEE (reference sequence). DNA for the CDR3: TGTGCCAGCAGCTCGGGGACTAGCGGGATCGAGCAGTACTTC. Translated: CASSSGTSGIEQYF.

This clone was detected only once. This chain connects TRBV9 to TRBJ2-2; TRBD1 matches 10 bases. Trimming took 3 bases from V and 5 from J; bases not matched to a gene: 7. This CDR3 has 16 residues. From germline, CDR1 is SGDLS and CDR2 YYNGEE. The CDR3 nucleotides read TGTGCCAGCAGCGATCGGACAGGGGGTGCGACCGGGGAGCTGTTTTTT. Protein sequence: CASSDRTGGATGELFF.

The chain carries TRBV29-1 and TRBJ2-4; 7 bases map to TRBD1. V was pared by 6 bases and J by 4 bases, with 6 bases of the junction left unmatched. In germline, CDR1 is SQVTM, CDR2 ANQGSEA. CDR3 length: 13 amino acids. The CDR3 DNA sequence: TGCAGCGTGGGGGACAGACAGAAAAACATTCAGTACTTC. Amino acids: CSVGDRQKNIQYF.

This clone came up a few times. The chain combines TRBV2 with TRBJ1-2; possible D gene TRBD1, 5 bases. Trimming removed 2 bases at V and 8 bases at J, with 12 bases between. CDR3 size: 13 residues. Germline assignment: CDR1 SNHLY and CDR2 FYNNEI. CDR3 in amino acids: CASSERSQGGYTF. Written as DNA, the CDR3 is TGTGCCAGCAGTGAAAGGAGTCAGGGAGGCTACACCTTC.

The J gene is TRBJ1-2, the V gene TRBV11-2; TRBD1 matches at 8 bases. CDR3 length: 17 residues. V shed 3 bases, J shed 7 bases, and the junction held 16 bases outside the gene matches. From germline, CDR1 is SGHAT and CDR2 FQNNGV. CDR3 in DNA: TGTGCCAGCAGCTTGGACGGACAGGGAATAAACAGGGGTGGCTACACCTTC. Translating it yields CASSLDGQGINRGGYTF.

This chain connects TRBV20-1 to TRBJ2-2; no clear D gene. The CDR3 consists of 15 residues. Germline V gives CDR1 DFQATT, CDR2 SNEGSKA (reference sequence). V lost 3 bases, J lost 1 base, and 12 bases lay in between. The CDR3 loop is CSASWAEKNTGELFF. CDR3 nucleotide sequence: TGCAGTGCTAGTTGGGCAGAGAAGAACACCGGGGAGCTGTTTTTT.

In this sample, this clone turned up once. The chain combines TRBV6-6 with TRBJ2-5, with a weak D call TRBD2 (7 bases). CDR3 length: 13 residues. Deletions cut 8 bases from V and 7 bases from J, with 17 bases between. CDR1 is MNHNY, CDR2 SVGAGI, per germline (reference sequence). The CDR3, as DNA: TGTGCCAGCGTGCTAGGGGGGGCCTGGACCCAGTACTTC. It is translated as CASVLGGAWTQYF.

In this sample, this clone turned up many times. The J gene is TRBJ1-2, the V gene TRBV5-1; D may be TRBD1 (5 bases). Germline lookup yields CDR1 SGHRS and CDR2 YFSETQ. The V end lost 4 bases, the J end lost 0 bases, and 22 bases lay between the germline ends. The CDR3 spans 18 residues. The CDR3 spells CASSRGERGFHTNYGYTF. CDR3 DNA: TGCGCCAGCAGCCGAGGAGAAAGGGGCTTCCATACTAACTATGGCTACACCTTC. Using reference TRBV5-1 and TRBJ1-2 for the parts outside the CDR3, the full variable domain is KAGVTQTPRYLIKTRGQQVTLSCSPISGHRSVSWYQQTPGQGLQFLFEYFSETQRNKGNFPGRFSGRQFSNSRSEMNVSTLELGDSALYLCASSRGERGFHTNYGYTFGSGTRLTVV.

In DNA, the CDR3 is TGTGCCAGCCCGGGGGGTTCCCGTCTTTATAGCAATCAGCCCCAGCATTTT. Protein sequence: CASPGGSRLYSNQPQHF. The V gene is TRBV21-1, the J gene TRBJ1-5. TRBV21-1 constitutes a pseudogene. This CDR3 comprises 17 residues.

The table lists this clone with a few counts. V is TRBV18 and J is TRBJ2-5; TRBD1 agrees at 7 bases. V gave up 5 bases and J gave up 5 bases; unmatched junction bases: 5. Germline assignment: CDR1 KGHSH and CDR2 LQKENI. CDR3 size: 13 residues. DNA for the CDR3: TGTGCCAGCTCAACGACAGGGATGGAGACCCAGTACTTC. Its protein product is CASSTTGMETQYF.

The V call is TRBV5-1, the J call TRBJ2-1, with TRBD2 matching 11 bases. Germline V lookup: CDR1 SGHRS, CDR2 YFSETQ. The CDR3 loop spans 16 amino acids. Unmatched junction bases numbered 11, after V lost 4 bases and J lost 8 bases. CDR3 region: CASSRALSGGADEQFF. Here the CDR3 DNA reads TGCGCCAGCAGCCGCGCCCTTAGCGGGGGGGCGGATGAGCAGTTCTTC.

The chain has TRBV7-9 and TRBJ1-2; 11 bases align to TRBD1. The V and J ends lost 3 bases and 3 bases, in that order; junction bases with no gene match: 12. CDR3 length: 18 amino acids. CDR1 SEHNR and CDR2 FQNEAQ come from the germline V gene (reference sequence). Written as DNA, the CDR3 is TGTGCCAGCAGCTTCGTCGGGACAGGGGGAATCATGGACTATGGCTACACCTTC. This codes for CASSFVGTGGIMDYGYTF.

The chain couples TRBV5-4 to TRBJ2-2, with 7 bases identical to TRBD1. Germline CDR1 reads SGHNT; CDR2 reads YYREEE (reference sequence). The CDR3 extends over 17 amino acids. Trimming at V came to 0 bases and at J to 5 bases, leaving 10 bases not matched to a gene. CDR3 coding DNA: TGTGCCAGCAGCTTGGCCCCCTTTGCAGGGGGAACCGGGGAGCTGTTTTTT. This gives the protein CASSLAPFAGGTGELFF. Supplemented by reference TRBV5-4 and TRBJ2-2, the full variable domain reads ETGVTQSPTHLIKTRGQQVTLRCSSQSGHNTVSWYQQALGQGPQFIFQYYREEENGRGNFPPRFSGLQFPNYSSELNVNALELDDSALYLCASSLAPFAGGTGELFFGEGSRLTVL.

The chain combines TRBV28 with TRBJ2-3; the match to TRBD2 covers 8 bases. J gave up 1 base and V 5 bases, and 17 bases lay outside the gene matches. Germline V gene sequence: CDR1 MDHEN, CDR2 SYDVKM. There are 19 residues in the CDR3. The DNA for the CDR3 is TGTGCCAGCAGTAAAGAGGCGGGGGGCCCCGACATCGGCACAGATACGCAGTATTTT. It codes for CASSKEAGGPDIGTDTQYF.

The rearrangement uses TRBV30 and TRBJ2-5; tentative D call: TRBD2 (6 bases). Germline loops: CDR1 GTSNPN, CDR2 SVGIG (reference sequence). The length of the CDR3 is 13 residues. V was shortened by 1 base and J by 5 bases, with 11 bases between the two germline ends. CDR3 protein: CAWSEDAGETQYF. The CDR3 coding sequence is TGTGCCTGGAGTGAGGATGCGGGGGAGACCCAGTACTTC.

V gene TRBV29-1 combines with J gene TRBJ1-1, with no clear D. This CDR3 spans 11 amino acids. Germline V gives CDR1 SQVTM, CDR2 ANQGSEA. The V and J ends lost 6 bases and 8 bases respectively, with 13 bases between them. The CDR3: CSVADLPEAFF. The CDR3 bases are TGCAGCGTGGCGGACTTACCAGAAGCTTTCTTT. Combining the CDR3 with reference TRBV29-1 and TRBJ1-1 gives the whole variable domain SAVISQKPSRDICQRGTSLTIQCQVDSQVTMMFWYRQQPGQSLTLIATANQGSEATYESGFVIDKFPISRPNLTFSTLTVSNMSPEDSSIYLCSVADLPEAFFGQGTRLTVV.

This clone was seen once. V usage is TRBV29-1 and J usage is TRBJ1-1; TRBD1 matches at 9 bases. The V and J ends lost 2 bases and 4 bases, in that order; junction bases with no gene match: 5. This CDR3 has 14 residues. The V gene's germline CDR1 is SQVTM and CDR2 ANQGSEA. The CDR3, as DNA: TGCAGCGTTGAAACGGGACAGGGTTCCACTGAAGCTTTCTTT. This encodes CSVETGQGSTEAFF. Combining the CDR3 with reference TRBV29-1 and TRBJ1-1 gives the whole variable domain SAVISQKPSRDICQRGTSLTIQCQVDSQVTMMFWYRQQPGQSLTLIATANQGSEATYESGFVIDKFPISRPNLTFSTLTVSNMSPEDSSIYLCSVETGQGSTEAFFGQGTRLTVV.

This clone is a singleton in its sample. This sequence joins TRBV28 and TRBJ1-1, with 9 nucleotides matching TRBD1. Germline V lookup: CDR1 MDHEN, CDR2 SYDVKM. With V trimmed by 5 bases and J by 4 bases, 5 bases remained unmatched. This CDR3 contains 14 residues. The CDR3 sequence is CASSHGQGSTEAFF. The CDR3 region has the DNA TGTGCCAGCAGTCACGGACAGGGGAGCACTGAAGCTTTCTTT.

V is TRBV5-4 and J is TRBJ1-1, with 8 bases aligning to TRBD1. Trimming cost V 3 bases and J 4 bases; bases outside gene matches: 5. This CDR3 region has 14 residues. Germline V gene sequence: CDR1 SGHNT, CDR2 YYREEE (reference sequence). The CDR3: CASSSPDRATEAFF. In DNA form, the CDR3 reads TGTGCCAGCAGCTCTCCGGACAGGGCCACTGAAGCTTTCTTT.

The chain carries TRBV14 and TRBJ1-1; TRBD1 matches at 9 bases. CDR1 is SGHDN and CDR2 is FVKESK in the germline V gene. This CDR3 region has 17 residues. The trim removed 6 bases at V and 1 base at J, leaving 12 bases unmatched. CDR3 in amino acids: CASSLTGGEGKNTEAFF. Written as DNA, the CDR3 is TGTGCCAGCAGTCTAACAGGGGGCGAAGGGAAGAACACTGAAGCTTTCTTT.

This clone has just one count. The V and J genes are TRBV3-1 (or the pseudogene TRBV3-2) and TRBJ2-1; 7 bases align to TRBD1. The germline gives CDR1 LGHDT, CDR2 YNNKEL (reference sequence). This CDR3 is 17 amino acids long. The V gene end was trimmed by 2 bases and the J gene end by 3 bases; junction bases not matched to a gene: 10. The CDR3 sequence: CASSQPLRTGNYNEQFF. CDR3 nucleotides: TGTGCCAGCAGCCAACCTCTCCGGACAGGTAACTACAATGAGCAGTTCTTC.